This T cell receptor (beta chain) was profiled in a study of blood T cell repertoires in COVID-19. Study details: The study drew acute and convalescent COVID-19 samples from the United States, Italy and Spain. PBMCs, B-cell-depleted T cells, or T cells were the source of the cDNA or gDNA that made up the material.

In the study's own analysis: Researchers report that nucleated cell counts were estimated from reference gene primer amplification. Profiling relied on immunoSEQ multiplex PCR, and the TCRdb table lists in-frame clones only, not all of them. Clonal size and the V and J genes are those of that table, whereas D and trimming came from the DNA. The profile covers approximately 150,000 clones, with roughly 84% appearing a single time and approximately 8.2% taken by the ten largest. As to this clone: Additional DNA sequences in this sample encode the identical CDR3.

CDR3 length: 13 residues. CDR1 is LGHDT and CDR2 is YNNKEL in the germline V gene (reference sequence). V lost 3 bases, J lost 8 bases, and 5 bases stayed unmatched. Sequences were obtained from peripheral blood. V usage is TRBV3-1 (or the pseudogene TRBV3-2) and J usage is TRBJ1-2; 8 nucleotides match TRBD1. The receptor's source is a woman in her sixties or seventies with acute or convalescent COVID-19. CDR3 DNA: TGTGCCAGCAGCCAGGACAGGGTTTACGGCTACACCTTC. It codes for CASSQDRVYGYTF.